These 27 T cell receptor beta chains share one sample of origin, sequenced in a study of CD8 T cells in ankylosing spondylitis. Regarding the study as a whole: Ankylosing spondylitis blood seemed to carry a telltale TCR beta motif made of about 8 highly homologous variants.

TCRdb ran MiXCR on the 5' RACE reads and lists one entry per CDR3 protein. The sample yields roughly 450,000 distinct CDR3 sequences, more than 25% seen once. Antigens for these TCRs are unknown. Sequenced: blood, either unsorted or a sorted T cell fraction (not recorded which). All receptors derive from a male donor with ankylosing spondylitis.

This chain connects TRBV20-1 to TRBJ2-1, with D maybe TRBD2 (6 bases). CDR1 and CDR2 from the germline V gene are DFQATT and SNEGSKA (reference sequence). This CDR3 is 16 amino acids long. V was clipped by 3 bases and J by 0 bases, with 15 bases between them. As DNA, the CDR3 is TGCAGTGCTAGTTATAGCGGCGGAAGCTCCTACAATGAGCAGTTCTTC. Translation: CSASYSGGSSYNEQFF.

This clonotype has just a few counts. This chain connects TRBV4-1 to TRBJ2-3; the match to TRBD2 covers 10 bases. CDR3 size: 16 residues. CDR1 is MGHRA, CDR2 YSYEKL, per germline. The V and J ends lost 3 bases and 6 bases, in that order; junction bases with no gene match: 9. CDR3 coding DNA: TGCGCCAGCAGCCATCCCCCTAGCGGGAGTACTGATACGCAGTATTTT. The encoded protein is CASSHPPSGSTDTQYF.

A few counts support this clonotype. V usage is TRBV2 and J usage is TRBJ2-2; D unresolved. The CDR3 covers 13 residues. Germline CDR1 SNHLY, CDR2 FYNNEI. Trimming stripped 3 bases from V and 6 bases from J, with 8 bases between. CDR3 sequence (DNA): TGTGCCAGCAGTGAGGAGTGGGCCGGGGAGCTGTTTTTT. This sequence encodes CASSEEWAGELFF.

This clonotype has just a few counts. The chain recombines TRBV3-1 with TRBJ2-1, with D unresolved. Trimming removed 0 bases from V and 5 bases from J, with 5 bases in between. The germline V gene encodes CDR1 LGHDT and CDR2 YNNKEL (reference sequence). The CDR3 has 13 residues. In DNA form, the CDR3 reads TGTGCCAGCAGCCAAGATTGGGACAATGAGCAGTTCTTC. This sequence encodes CASSQDWDNEQFF.

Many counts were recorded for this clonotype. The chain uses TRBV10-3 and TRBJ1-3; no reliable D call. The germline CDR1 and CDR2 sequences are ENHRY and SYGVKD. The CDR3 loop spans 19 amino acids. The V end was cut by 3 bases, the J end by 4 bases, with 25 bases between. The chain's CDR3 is CAISDPNGGNGKSGNTIYF. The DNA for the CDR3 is TGTGCCATCAGTGACCCTAACGGTGGGAATGGGAAGTCAGGAAACACCATATATTTT.

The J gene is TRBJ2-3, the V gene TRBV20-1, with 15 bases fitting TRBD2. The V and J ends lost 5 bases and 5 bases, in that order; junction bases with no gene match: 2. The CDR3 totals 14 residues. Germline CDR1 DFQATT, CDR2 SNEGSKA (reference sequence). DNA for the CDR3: TGCAGTGCTGGACTAGCGGGAGGGAAAGATACGCAGTATTTT. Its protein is CSAGLAGGKDTQYF.

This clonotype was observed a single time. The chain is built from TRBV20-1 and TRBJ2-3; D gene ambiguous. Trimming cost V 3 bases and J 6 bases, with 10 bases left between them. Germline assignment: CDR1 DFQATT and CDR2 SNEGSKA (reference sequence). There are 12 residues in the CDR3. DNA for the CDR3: TGCAGTGCTAGTGTAGGATATGATACGCAGTATTTT. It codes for CSASVGYDTQYF.

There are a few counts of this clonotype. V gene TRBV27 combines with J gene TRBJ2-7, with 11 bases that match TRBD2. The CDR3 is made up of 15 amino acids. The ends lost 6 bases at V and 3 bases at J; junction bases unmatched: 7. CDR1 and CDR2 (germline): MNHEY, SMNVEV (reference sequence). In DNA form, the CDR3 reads TGTGCCAGCAGCCCTGGACTAGCGGGCATCTACGAGCAGTACTTC. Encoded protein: CASSPGLAGIYEQYF.

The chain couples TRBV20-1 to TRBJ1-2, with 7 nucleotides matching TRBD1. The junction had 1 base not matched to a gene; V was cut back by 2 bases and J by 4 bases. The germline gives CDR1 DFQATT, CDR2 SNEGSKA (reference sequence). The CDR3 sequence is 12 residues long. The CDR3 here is CSARRDSYGYTF. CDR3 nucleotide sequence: TGCAGTGCTAGAAGGGACAGCTATGGCTACACCTTC.

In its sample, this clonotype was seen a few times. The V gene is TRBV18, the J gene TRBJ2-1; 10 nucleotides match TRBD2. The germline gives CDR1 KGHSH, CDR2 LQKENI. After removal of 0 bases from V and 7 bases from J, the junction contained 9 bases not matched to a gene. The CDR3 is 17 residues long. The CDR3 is CASSPPSLAGVRNEQFF. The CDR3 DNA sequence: TGTGCCAGCTCACCACCGTCCCTAGCGGGAGTGAGGAATGAGCAGTTCTTC.

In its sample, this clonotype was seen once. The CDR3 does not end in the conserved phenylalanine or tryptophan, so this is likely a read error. CDR3 in DNA: TGCGCCAGCTCGACAGGGAATTCCCCAGAGACCCAGTACTAC. Encoded protein: CASSTGNSPETQYY. J is TRBJ2-5 and V is TRBV5-1, with TRBD1 identical over 7 bases. The V segment lost 7 bases and the J segment 4 bases; nucleotides outside the gene matches: 10. CDR1 is SGHRS and CDR2 is YFSETQ in the germline V gene. The length of the CDR3 is 14 residues.

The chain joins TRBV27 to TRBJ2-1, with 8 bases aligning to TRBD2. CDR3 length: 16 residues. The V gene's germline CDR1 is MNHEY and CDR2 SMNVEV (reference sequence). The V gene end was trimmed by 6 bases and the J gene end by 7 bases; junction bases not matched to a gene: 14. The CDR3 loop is CASSQRPGGGSNEQFF. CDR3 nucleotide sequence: TGTGCCAGCAGCCAAAGGCCGGGAGGGGGGTCGAATGAGCAGTTCTTC.

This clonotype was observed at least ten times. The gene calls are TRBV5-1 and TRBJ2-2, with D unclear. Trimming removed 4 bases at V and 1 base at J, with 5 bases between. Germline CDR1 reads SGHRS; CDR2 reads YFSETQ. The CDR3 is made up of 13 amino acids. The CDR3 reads CASSRENTGELFF. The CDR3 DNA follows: TGCGCCAGCAGCAGGGAGAACACCGGGGAGCTGTTTTTT.

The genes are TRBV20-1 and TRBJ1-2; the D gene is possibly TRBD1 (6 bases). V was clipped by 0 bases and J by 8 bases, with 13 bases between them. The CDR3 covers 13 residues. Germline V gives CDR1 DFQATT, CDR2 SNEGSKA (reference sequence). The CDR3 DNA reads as TGCAGTGCTAGAGAAGGCAACAGGGACGGCTACACCTTC. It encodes CSAREGNRDGYTF.

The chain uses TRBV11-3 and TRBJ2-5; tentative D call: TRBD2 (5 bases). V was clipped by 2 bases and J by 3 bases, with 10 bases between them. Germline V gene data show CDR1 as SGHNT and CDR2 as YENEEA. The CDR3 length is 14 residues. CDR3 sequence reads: CASSLTGIEETQYF. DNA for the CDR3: TGTGCCAGCAGCTTAACCGGGATTGAAGAGACCCAGTACTTC.

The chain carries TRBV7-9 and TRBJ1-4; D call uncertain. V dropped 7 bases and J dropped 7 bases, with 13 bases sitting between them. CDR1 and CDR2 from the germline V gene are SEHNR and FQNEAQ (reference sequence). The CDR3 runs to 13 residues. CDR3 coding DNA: TGTGCCAGCACGGCTTCAGGCGGTGAAAAACTGTTTTTT. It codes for CASTASGGEKLFF.

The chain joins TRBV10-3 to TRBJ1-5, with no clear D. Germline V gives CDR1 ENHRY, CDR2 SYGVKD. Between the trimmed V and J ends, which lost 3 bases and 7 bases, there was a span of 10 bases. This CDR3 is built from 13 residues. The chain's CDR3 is CAISERWGQPQHF. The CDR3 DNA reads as TGTGCCATCAGTGAAAGGTGGGGACAGCCCCAGCATTTT.

For the CDR3, the DNA is TGTGCCAGCAGCCGAGGAGCGTGGTACGAGCAGTACTTC. Translation: CASSRGAWYEQYF. V gene TRBV11-2 combines with J gene TRBJ2-7; D is undetermined. Germline CDR1 is SGHAT and CDR2 is FQNNGV. CDR3 length: 13 amino acids. V lost 5 bases and J lost 4, with 12 bases in between.

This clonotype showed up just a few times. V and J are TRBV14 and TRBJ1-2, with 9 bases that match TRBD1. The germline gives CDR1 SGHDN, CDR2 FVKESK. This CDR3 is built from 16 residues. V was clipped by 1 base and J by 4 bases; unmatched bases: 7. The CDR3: CASSQAAGTGSYGYTF. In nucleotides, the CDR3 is TGTGCCAGCAGCCAAGCCGCCGGGACAGGGAGCTATGGCTACACCTTC.

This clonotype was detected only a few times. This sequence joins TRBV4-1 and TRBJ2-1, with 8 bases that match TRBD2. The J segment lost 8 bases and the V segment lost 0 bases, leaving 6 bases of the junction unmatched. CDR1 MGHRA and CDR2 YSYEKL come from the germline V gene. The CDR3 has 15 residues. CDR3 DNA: TGCGCCAGCAGCCAAGAGCCCTTAGCGGGGCATGAGCAGTTCTTC. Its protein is CASSQEPLAGHEQFF.

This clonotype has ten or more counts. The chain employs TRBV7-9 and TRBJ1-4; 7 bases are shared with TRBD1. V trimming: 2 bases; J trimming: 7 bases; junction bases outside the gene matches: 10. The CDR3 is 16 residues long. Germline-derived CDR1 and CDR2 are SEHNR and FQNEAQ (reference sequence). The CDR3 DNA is TGTGCCAGCAGCTTACCCCTACAGGGGCGCAGTGAAAAACTGTTTTTT. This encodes CASSLPLQGRSEKLFF.

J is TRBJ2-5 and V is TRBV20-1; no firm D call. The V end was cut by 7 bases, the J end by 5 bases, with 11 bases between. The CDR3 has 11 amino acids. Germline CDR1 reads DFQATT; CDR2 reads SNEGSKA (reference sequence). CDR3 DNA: TGCAGTGTACGCGAGTTTGAGACCCAGTACTTC. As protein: CSVREFETQYF.

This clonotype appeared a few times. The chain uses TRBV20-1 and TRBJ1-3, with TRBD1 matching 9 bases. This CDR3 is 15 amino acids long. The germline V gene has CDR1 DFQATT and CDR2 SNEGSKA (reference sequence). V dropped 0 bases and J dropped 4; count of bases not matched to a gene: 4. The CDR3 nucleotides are TGCAGTGCTAGAGAGTTGGGACAGGGAGGAAACACCATATATTTT. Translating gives CSARELGQGGNTIYF.

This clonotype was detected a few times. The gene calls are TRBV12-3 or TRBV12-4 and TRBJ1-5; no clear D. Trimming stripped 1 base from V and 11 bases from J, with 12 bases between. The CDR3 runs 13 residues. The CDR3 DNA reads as TGTGCCAGCAGTTTAGTCAGGACGGAGACCCAGCATTTT. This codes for CASSLVRTETQHF.

The CDR3 here is CASSLVLGGRTAYEQYF. CDR3 nucleotide sequence: TGTGCCAGCAGCTTAGTATTGGGAGGTCGGACAGCGTACGAGCAGTACTTC. V usage is TRBV7-8 and J usage is TRBJ2-7; tentatively, D is TRBD1 or TRBD2 (6 bases each). This CDR3 contains 17 residues. The V end lost 1 base, the J end lost 4 bases, and 20 bases lay between the germline ends. Germline loops: CDR1 SGHVS, CDR2 FQNEAQ.

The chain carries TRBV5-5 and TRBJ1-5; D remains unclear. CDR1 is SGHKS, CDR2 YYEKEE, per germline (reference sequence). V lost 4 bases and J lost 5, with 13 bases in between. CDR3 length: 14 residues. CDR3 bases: TGTGCCAGCAGCCCTTGGGCTAAGGATCAGCCCCAGCATTTT. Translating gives CASSPWAKDQPQHF.

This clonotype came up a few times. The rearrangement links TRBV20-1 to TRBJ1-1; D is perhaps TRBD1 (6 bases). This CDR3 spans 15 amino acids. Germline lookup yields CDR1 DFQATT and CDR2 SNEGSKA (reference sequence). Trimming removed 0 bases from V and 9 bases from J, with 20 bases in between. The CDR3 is CSAREGSGGGRQAFF. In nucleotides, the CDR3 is TGCAGTGCTAGAGAAGGATCCGGAGGGGGGCGTCAAGCTTTCTTT.